The T cell receptor beta chain described here comes from a study of T cell responses to AZD1222 COVID-19 vaccine. Study-level results: Donors in the cohort were predominantly white British and more often female, and clonal diversity was possibly underestimated.

Germline V lookup: CDR1 GTSNPN, CDR2 SVGIG (reference sequence). This CDR3 has 12 residues. V was clipped by 4 bases and J by 4 bases, with 7 bases between them. Of note for this clone: No antigen is known for it.

Only in-frame clones appear in the TCRdb table, and some are missing; sequencing was by immunoSEQ multiplex PCR. The sample has 29,000 or so clones, over 85% seen once; the top ten hold 7.5% to 10%. The origin of this receptor is an adult in good health. Sequences were derived from peripheral blood, sampled on day 0 of AZD1222 vaccination. The V gene is TRBV30, the J gene TRBJ2-2; D is ambiguous. The CDR3 DNA follows: TGTGCCTGGAACCCGACCACCGGGGAGCTGTTTTTT. This encodes CAWNPTTGELFF.